The rows below give T cell receptor beta chains drawn from one sample of a study of vaccination and CD4 T cells after COVID-19. Their antigens are not known. In TCRdb, the PCR reads were re-called with MiXCR into one record per CDR3 protein. This table has 20,000 to 25,000 distinct CDR3 sequences, around 62% appearing once. The source material was CD4+ T cells from blood, cultured in vitro, sampled before SARS-CoV-2 vaccination. Receptors were obtained from a human donor who received a COVID-19 vaccine. Each CDR3 is given with its conserved first and last residue. Fields, in order: CDR3 protein, CDR3 DNA, D gene, V gene, clone size, J gene. A D gene is named only where the DNA matches it firmly. Clone size is shown for a subset of rows, as once, few, many or a class of expanded clone.

cdr3_aa: CASSSVGGERSGGYTF
cdr3_nt: TGTGCCAGCAGCTCCGTAGGAGGGGAGCGATCGGGTGGCTACACCTTC
d_call: -
v_call: TRBV7-9
clone_size: few
j_call: TRBJ1-2

cdr3_aa: CSASGGQEWGQPQHF
cdr3_nt: TGCAGTGCTAGCGGGGGACAGGAATGGGGTCAGCCCCAGCATTTT
d_call: TRBD1
v_call: TRBV20-1
clone_size: -
j_call: TRBJ1-5

cdr3_aa: CASSSDRNSPLHF
cdr3_nt: TGTGCCAGCAGTTCGGACAGGAATTCACCCCTCCACTTT
d_call: TRBD1
v_call: TRBV27
clone_size: few
j_call: TRBJ1-6

cdr3_aa: CASSPRGGEQFF
cdr3_nt: TGTGCCAGCAGTCCTAGAGGAGGTGAGCAGTTCTTC
d_call: -
v_call: TRBV12-3/TRBV12-4
clone_size: -
j_call: TRBJ2-1

cdr3_aa: CSARGNGGGAAETQYF
cdr3_nt: TGCAGTGCTAGAGGGAATGGGGGGGGGGCCGCAGAGACCCAGTACTTC
d_call: -
v_call: TRBV20-1
clone_size: once
j_call: TRBJ2-5

cdr3_aa: CASSESRGENSPLHF
cdr3_nt: TGTGCCAGCAGTGAATCCAGGGGAGAAAATTCACCCCTCCACTTT
d_call: -
v_call: TRBV25-1
clone_size: -
j_call: TRBJ1-6

cdr3_aa: CSAEGHSNTEAFF
cdr3_nt: TGCAGTGCGGAGGGACACTCGAACACTGAAGCTTTCTTT
d_call: -
v_call: TRBV20-1
clone_size: few
j_call: TRBJ1-1

cdr3_aa: CATSEPDRGGTDTQYF
cdr3_nt: TGTGCCACCAGTGAACCTGACAGGGGGGGGACAGATACGCAGTATTTT
d_call: TRBD1
v_call: TRBV24-1
clone_size: -
j_call: TRBJ2-3

cdr3_aa: CASSPYDSHNSPLHF
cdr3_nt: TGTGCCAGCTCACCATACGACAGCCATAATTCACCCCTCCACTTT
d_call: -
v_call: TRBV18
clone_size: -
j_call: TRBJ1-6

cdr3_aa: CASVGQTQYF
cdr3_nt: TGTGCCAGCGTTGGTCAGACCCAGTACTTC
d_call: -
v_call: TRBV21-1
clone_size: -
j_call: TRBJ2-5

cdr3_aa: CASSPGVGTGGRETQYF
cdr3_nt: TGTGCCAGCAGCCCAGGGGTGGGGACAGGGGGCCGGGAGACCCAGTACTTC
d_call: TRBD1
v_call: TRBV11-3
clone_size: -
j_call: TRBJ2-5

cdr3_aa: CASSLVRIGLDYGYTF
cdr3_nt: TGTGCCAGCAGTTTAGTCCGGATTGGCCTCGACTATGGCTACACCTTC
d_call: -
v_call: TRBV12-3/TRBV12-4
clone_size: -
j_call: TRBJ1-2

cdr3_aa: CASSATHSPLHF
cdr3_nt: TGCGCCAGCAGTGCTACCCATTCACCCCTCCACTTT
d_call: -
v_call: TRBV10-1
clone_size: -
j_call: TRBJ1-6

cdr3_aa: CASNRGANYGYTF
cdr3_nt: TGTGCCAGTAACAGGGGGGCCAACTATGGCTACACCTTC
d_call: TRBD1
v_call: TRBV19
clone_size: -
j_call: TRBJ1-2

cdr3_aa: CSARYSSGGADTQYF
cdr3_nt: TGCAGTGCTAGATATTCTAGCGGGGGGGCAGATACGCAGTATTTT
d_call: TRBD2
v_call: TRBV20-1
clone_size: -
j_call: TRBJ2-3

cdr3_aa: CASSPRHGNEQFF
cdr3_nt: TGTGCCAGCAGCCCTCGACACGGCAATGAGCAGTTCTTC
d_call: -
v_call: TRBV7-3
clone_size: -
j_call: TRBJ2-1

cdr3_aa: CASSSSPEDTQYF
cdr3_nt: TGTGCCAGCAGCTCAAGCCCCGAAGATACGCAGTATTTT
d_call: -
v_call: TRBV11-3
clone_size: -
j_call: TRBJ2-3

cdr3_aa: CASSLGLAGGYNEQFF
cdr3_nt: TGTGCCAGCAGTTTAGGACTAGCGGGGGGGTACAATGAGCAGTTCTTC
d_call: TRBD2
v_call: TRBV27
clone_size: -
j_call: TRBJ2-1

cdr3_aa: CASSYLGVNTGELFF
cdr3_nt: TGTGCCAGCAGTTATCTTGGCGTGAACACCGGGGAGCTGTTTTTT
d_call: -
v_call: TRBV6-5
clone_size: -
j_call: TRBJ2-2

cdr3_aa: CASSGQTSTDTQYF
cdr3_nt: TGTGCCAGTAGTGGGCAGACCAGCACAGATACGCAGTATTTT
d_call: -
v_call: TRBV19
clone_size: -
j_call: TRBJ2-3

cdr3_aa: CASMRDTGGTDTQYF
cdr3_nt: TGTGCCAGCATGAGGGACACGGGGGGCACAGATACGCAGTATTTT
d_call: -
v_call: TRBV12-3/TRBV12-4
clone_size: -
j_call: TRBJ2-3

cdr3_aa: CAWSLGTSGDTDTQYF
cdr3_nt: TGTGCCTGGAGTTTGGGGACTAGCGGGGACACAGATACGCAGTATTTT
d_call: TRBD2
v_call: TRBV30
clone_size: few
j_call: TRBJ2-3

cdr3_aa: CASSKREVHEKLFF
cdr3_nt: TGTGCCAGTAGTAAGCGGGAGGTTCATGAAAAACTGTTTTTT
d_call: -
v_call: TRBV19
clone_size: -
j_call: TRBJ1-4

cdr3_aa: CASSGLRQGGTEAFF
cdr3_nt: TGCGCCAGCAGCGGTTTAAGACAGGGTGGGACTGAAGCTTTCTTT
d_call: TRBD1
v_call: TRBV4-1
clone_size: -
j_call: TRBJ1-1